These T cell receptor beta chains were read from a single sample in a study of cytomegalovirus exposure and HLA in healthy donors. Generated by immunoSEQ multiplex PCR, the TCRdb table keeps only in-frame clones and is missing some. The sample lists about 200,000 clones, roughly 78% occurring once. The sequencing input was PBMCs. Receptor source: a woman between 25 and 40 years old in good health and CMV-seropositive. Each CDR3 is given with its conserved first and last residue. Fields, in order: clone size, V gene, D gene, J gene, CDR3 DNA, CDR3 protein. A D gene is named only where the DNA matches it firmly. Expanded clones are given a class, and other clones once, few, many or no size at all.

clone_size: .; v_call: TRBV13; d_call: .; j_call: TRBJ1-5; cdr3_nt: TGTGCCAGCAGCTCCCGGGAAGGTGGACAGTCTCAGCCCCAGCATTTT; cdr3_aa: CASSSREGGQSQPQHF
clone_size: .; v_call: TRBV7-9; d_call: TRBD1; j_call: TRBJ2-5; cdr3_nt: TGTGCCAGCAGCTCCGGACAGGGGATTTTACAGACCCAGTACTTC; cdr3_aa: CASSSGQGILQTQYF
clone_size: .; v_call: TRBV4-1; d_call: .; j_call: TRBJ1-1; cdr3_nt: TGCGACACACCAAGGCGGGGGCCTTACACTGAAGCTTTCTTT; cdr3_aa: CDTPRRGPYTEAFF
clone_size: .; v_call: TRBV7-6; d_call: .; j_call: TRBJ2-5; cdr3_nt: TGTGCCAGCAGCTTCCGGGAGGAGACCCAGTACTTC; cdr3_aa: CASSFREETQYF
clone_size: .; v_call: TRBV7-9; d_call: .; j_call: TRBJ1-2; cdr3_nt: TGTGCCAGCAGCCCCATTATAGCGCCTAACTATGGCTACACCTTC; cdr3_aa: CASSPIIAPNYGYTF
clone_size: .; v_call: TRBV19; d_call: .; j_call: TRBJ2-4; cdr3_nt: TGTGCCAGTAGTTATAGCAGCGCCAAAAACATTCAGTACTTC; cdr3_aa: CASSYSSAKNIQYF
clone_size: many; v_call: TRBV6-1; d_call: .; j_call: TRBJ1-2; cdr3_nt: TGTGCCAGCAGTGAAGAGGAGGGCCGGGGCTATGGCTACACCTTC; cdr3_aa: CASSEEEGRGYGYTF
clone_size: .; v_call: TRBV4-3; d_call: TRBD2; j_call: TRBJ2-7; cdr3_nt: TGCGCCAGCAGCCCCACCTACGGGGGCGGGAGGACCACCTACGAGCAGTACTTC; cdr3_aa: CASSPTYGGGRTTYEQYF
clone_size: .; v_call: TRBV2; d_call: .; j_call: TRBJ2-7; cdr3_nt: TGTGCCAGCACCAGGGGTTTGGGTCTAGGGTCCTACGAGCAGTACTTC; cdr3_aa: CASTRGLGLGSYEQYF
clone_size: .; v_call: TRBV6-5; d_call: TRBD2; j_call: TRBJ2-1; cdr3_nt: TGTGCCAGCAGTTCTCCGCATAGCGGGGGGGACAATGAGCAGTTCTTC; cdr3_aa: CASSSPHSGGDNEQFF
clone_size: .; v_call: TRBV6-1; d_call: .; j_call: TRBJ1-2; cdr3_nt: TGTGCCAGCCTTCTGGTTGAGGCCGCCTATGGCTACACCTTC; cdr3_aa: CASLLVEAAYGYTF
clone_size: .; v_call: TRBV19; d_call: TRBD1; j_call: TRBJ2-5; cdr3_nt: TGTGCCAGTAGTATAGGGACAGGGGCACAAGAGACCCAGTACTTC; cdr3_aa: CASSIGTGAQETQYF
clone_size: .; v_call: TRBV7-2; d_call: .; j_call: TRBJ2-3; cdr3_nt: TGTGCCAGCAGCTTGGCGGCAGATACGCAGTATTTT; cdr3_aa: CASSLAADTQYF
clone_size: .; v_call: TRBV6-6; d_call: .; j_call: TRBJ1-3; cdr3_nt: TGTGCCAGCAGTGGGCAGGTAACTTCTGGAAACACCATATATTTT; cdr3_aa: CASSGQVTSGNTIYF
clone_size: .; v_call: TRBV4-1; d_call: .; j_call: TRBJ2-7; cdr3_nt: TGCGCCAGCAGCCCGGACATATATTACGAGCAGTACTTC; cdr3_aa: CASSPDIYYEQYF
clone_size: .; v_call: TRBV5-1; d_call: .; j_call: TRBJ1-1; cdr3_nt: TGCGCCAGCAGCTTGACGAAGCCCAACACTGAAGCTTTCTTT; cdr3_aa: CASSLTKPNTEAFF
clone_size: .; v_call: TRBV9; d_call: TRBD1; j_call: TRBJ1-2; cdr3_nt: TGTGCCAGCAGCTCTCACGCGGGACAGGGGGCTGGCTACACCTTC; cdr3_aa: CASSSHAGQGAGYTF
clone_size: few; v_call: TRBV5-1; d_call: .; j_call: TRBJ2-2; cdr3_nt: TGCGCCAGCAGCTTGGGCGTGAACACCGGGGAGCTGTTTTTT; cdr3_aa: CASSLGVNTGELFF
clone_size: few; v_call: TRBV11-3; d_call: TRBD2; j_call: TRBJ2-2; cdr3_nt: TGTGCCAGCAGCCCCCGACTAGCGGGCTACACCGGGGAGCTGTTTTTT; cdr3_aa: CASSPRLAGYTGELFF
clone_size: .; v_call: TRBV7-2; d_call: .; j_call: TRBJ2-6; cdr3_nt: TGTGCCAGCAGCGAGTCCGGGATGACCTGGGCCAACGTCCTGACTTTC; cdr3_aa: CASSESGMTWANVLTF
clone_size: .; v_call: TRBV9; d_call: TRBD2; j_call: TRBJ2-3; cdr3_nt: TGTGCCAGCAGCTCCCTGGTCGGGAGGGGAGATACGCAGTATTTT; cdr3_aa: CASSSLVGRGDTQYF
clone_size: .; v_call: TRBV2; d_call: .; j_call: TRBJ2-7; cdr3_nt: TGTGCCAGCATTGGGGGCCAAACCTACGAGCAGTACTTC; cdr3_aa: CASIGGQTYEQYF
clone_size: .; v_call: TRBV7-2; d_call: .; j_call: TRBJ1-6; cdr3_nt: TGTGCCAGCAGCTTAGAGACAGTCGTTAATTCACCCCTCCACTTT; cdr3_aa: CASSLETVVNSPLHF
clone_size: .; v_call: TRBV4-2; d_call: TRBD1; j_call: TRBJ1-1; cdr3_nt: TGTGCCAGCAGCCAAGTTAACAGGGGGTCAGAAACTGAAGCTTTCTTT; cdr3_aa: CASSQVNRGSETEAFF
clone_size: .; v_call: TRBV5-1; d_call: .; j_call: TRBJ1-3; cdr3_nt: TGCGCCAGCAGCTCGGACAGCGTCTCTGGAAACACCATATATTTT; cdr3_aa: CASSSDSVSGNTIYF
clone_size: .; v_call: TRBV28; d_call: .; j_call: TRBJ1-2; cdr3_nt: TGTGCCAGCACTCCATATGGGGGGGGTAACTATGGCTACACCTTC; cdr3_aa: CASTPYGGGNYGYTF
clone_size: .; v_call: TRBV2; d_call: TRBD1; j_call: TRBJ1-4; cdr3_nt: TGTGCCAGCAGTTCTCCGGGACAGGGGTCCTCGGGGGAAAAACTGTTTTTT; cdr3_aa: CASSSPGQGSSGEKLFF
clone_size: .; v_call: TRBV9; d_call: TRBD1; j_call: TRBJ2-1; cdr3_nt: TGTGCCAGCAGCGTAGGACAGGGGGCGCTTAATGAGCAGTTCTTC; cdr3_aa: CASSVGQGALNEQFF
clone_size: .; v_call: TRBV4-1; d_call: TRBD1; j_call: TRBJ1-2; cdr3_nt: TGCGCCAGCAGCCAAGCCTTCTTGACAGGGGTCGGCGGCTACACCTTC; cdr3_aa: CASSQAFLTGVGGYTF
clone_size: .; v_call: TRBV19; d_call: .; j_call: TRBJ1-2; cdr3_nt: TGTGCCAGTAGTATAACTGGGGCCTTCTATGGCTACACCTTC; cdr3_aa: CASSITGAFYGYTF
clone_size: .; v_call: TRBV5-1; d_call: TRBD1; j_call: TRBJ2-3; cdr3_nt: TGCGCCAGCAGCTTGGGGACAGGGGGTACAGATACGCAGTATTTT; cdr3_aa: CASSLGTGGTDTQYF
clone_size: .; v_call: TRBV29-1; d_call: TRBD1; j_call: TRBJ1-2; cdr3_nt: TGCAGCGTTGAAAGGGACAGGGGTTATGGCTACACCTTC; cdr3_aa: CSVERDRGYGYTF
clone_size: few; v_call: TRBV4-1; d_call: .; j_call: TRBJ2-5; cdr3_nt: TGCGCCAGCAGGGGGGAGGCAGAAGAGACCCAGTACTTC; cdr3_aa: CASRGEAEETQYF
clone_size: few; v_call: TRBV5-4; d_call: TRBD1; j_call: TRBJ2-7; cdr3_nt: TGTGCCAGCAGCTCAGCTGACAGGGCCTACGAGCAGTACTTC; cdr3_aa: CASSSADRAYEQYF
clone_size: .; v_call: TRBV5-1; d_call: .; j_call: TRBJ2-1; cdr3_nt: TGCGCCAGCAGCGGTGGGGCGTATTCCTACAATGAGCAGTTCTTC; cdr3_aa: CASSGGAYSYNEQFF
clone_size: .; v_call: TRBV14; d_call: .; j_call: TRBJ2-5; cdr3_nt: TGTGCCAGCAGCCAAGATCGCACGGGATTCCAAGAGACCCAGTACTTC; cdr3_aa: CASSQDRTGFQETQYF
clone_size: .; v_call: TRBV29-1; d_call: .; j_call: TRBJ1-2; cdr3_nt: TGCAGCGTTGAAGATCGAAGGGGTCGGACCTATGGCTACACCTTC; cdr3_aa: CSVEDRRGRTYGYTF
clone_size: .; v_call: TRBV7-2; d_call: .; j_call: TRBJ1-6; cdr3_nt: TGTGCCAGCAGCCCGCCCCTGCGGGGCCGCTATTCACCCCTCCACTTT; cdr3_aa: CASSPPLRGRYSPLHF
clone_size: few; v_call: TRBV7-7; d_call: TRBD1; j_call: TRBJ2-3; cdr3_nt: TGTGCCAGCAGCCTCCGGGACAGCTTAACAGATACGCAGTATTTT; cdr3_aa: CASSLRDSLTDTQYF
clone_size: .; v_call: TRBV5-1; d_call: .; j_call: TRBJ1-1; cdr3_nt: TGCGCCAGCAGCTTGGCTTTGGGGAGCACTGAAGCTTTCTTT; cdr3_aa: CASSLALGSTEAFF
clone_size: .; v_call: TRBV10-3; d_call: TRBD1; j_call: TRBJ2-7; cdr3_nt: TGTGCCATCAGCGAAGGACAGGCGGGCGAGCAGTACTTC; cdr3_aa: CAISEGQAGEQYF
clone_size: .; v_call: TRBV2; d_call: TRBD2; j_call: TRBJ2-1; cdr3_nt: TGTGCCAGCAATCCTGGGACGGGAGGGTACAATGAGCAGTTCTTC; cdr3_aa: CASNPGTGGYNEQFF
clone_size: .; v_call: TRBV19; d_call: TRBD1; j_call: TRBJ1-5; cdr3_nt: TGTGCCAGTAGTATGGGACAGGTCCAGCCCCAGCATTTT; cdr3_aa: CASSMGQVQPQHF
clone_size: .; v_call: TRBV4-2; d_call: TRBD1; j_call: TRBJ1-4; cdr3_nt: TGTGCCAGCAGCCTTGAGACAGGGAGCGAAAAACTGTTTTTT; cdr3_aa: CASSLETGSEKLFF
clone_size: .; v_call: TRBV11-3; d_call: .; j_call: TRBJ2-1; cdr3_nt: TGTGCCAGCAGCTTAGCCTCGGGGATGGGGAATGAGCAGTTCTTC; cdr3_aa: CASSLASGMGNEQFF
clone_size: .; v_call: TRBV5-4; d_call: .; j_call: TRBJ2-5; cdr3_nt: TGTGCCAGCAGCTCGCCGGGAGAGACCCAGTACTTC; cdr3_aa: CASSSPGETQYF
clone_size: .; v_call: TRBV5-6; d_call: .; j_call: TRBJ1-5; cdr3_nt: TGTGCCAGCAGCTTGTCAGGGGTGGGATCTCAGCCCCAGCATTTT; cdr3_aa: CASSLSGVGSQPQHF
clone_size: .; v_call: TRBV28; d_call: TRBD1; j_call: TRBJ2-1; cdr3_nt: TGTGCCAGCACGCGACAGGGCGGGTACAATGAGCAGTTCTTC; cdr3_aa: CASTRQGGYNEQFF
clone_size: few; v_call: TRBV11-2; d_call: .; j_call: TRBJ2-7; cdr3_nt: TGTGCCAGCAGCCCGGGGTTCAGGGAGCAGTACTTC; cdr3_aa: CASSPGFREQYF
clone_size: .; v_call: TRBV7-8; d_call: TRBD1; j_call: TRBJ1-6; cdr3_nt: TGTGCCAGCAACCAAAGACAGGGGTCCAATTCACCCCTCCACTTT; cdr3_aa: CASNQRQGSNSPLHF
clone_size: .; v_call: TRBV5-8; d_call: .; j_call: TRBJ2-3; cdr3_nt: TGTGCCAGCAGCCCCACCGCTCGCAGGCTCGGGACTACAGATACGCAGTATTTT; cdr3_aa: CASSPTARRLGTTDTQYF
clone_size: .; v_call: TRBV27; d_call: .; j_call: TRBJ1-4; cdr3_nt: TGTGCCAGCAGTTGGGTAACAGGGATACCTCCTAATGAAAAACTGTTTTTT; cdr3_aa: CASSWVTGIPPNEKLFF
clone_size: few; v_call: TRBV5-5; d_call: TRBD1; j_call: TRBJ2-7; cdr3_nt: TGTGCCAGCAGCTTCAGACAGGGGGTCAACGAGCAGTACTTC; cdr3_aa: CASSFRQGVNEQYF
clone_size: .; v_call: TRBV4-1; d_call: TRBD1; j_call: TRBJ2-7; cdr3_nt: TGCGCCAGCAGCCACTGGACAGGGTCCATCGAGCAGTACTTC; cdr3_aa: CASSHWTGSIEQYF
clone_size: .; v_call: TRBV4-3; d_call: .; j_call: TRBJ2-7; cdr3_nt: TGCGCCAGCAGCCAAGATGGGGGGTGGTCCTACGAGCAGTACTTC; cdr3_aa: CASSQDGGWSYEQYF